This TCR beta chain was obtained from a study of shared clonotypes between healthy human individuals. Findings of the study overall: Only a few donors were included, so the genetic and exposure-history diversity represented was limited. Non-shared clonotypes had lower generation probabilities than those shared by all four donors.

CD4+ cells underwent separation, giving CD45RA+ naive and CD45RA-negative memory subsets. The data were produced by immunoSEQ multiplex PCR, yet TCRdb's version contains in-frame clones alone and is incomplete. The sample records some 2,400,000 clones, approximately 96% being singletons. In regard to this clone: Antigen unknown.

The TCR sequence derives from a man between 18 and 29 years old in good health. Sequencing was done on a sample of naive CD4+ T cells sorted from blood. Subset defined: CD45RA+ positively selected.

The CDR3 region has the DNA TGTGCCAGCAGTTACACTAGCGGGGGGACCGGGGAGCTGTTTTTT. It translates to CASSYTSGGTGELFF. This sequence joins TRBV6-5 and TRBJ2-2; TRBD2 aligns across 12 bases. The ends lost 2 bases at V and 5 bases at J; junction bases unmatched: 0. The germline V gene encodes CDR1 MNHEY and CDR2 SVGAGI. CDR3 length equals 15 residues.